This T cell receptor (beta chain) was captured in a study of cytomegalovirus exposure and HLA in healthy donors. For the study at large: Out of approximately 170 million T cells, an earlier analysis found some 120 million unique TCR beta sequences in total.

The CDR3 is 15 amino acids. V trimming: 7 bases; J trimming: 2 bases; junction bases outside the gene matches: 7. Germline values: CDR1 ENHRY, CDR2 SYGVKD. As concerns this clone: Its antigen is unknown.

Study-wide results and caveats: One cluster of highly shared sequence variants probably arose as a sequencing artifact.

The PCR ran on 60 Vbeta and 13 Jbeta primers. The protocol was immunoSEQ multiplex PCR, while the TCRdb copy is restricted to in-frame clones and leaves out a portion. The sample data list 150,000 to 200,000 clones. Sequencing was performed on PBMCs. V gene TRBV10-3 combines with J gene TRBJ1-1; 10 nucleotides agree with TRBD1. This clonotype was sampled from a woman between 18 and 29 years old in good health and CMV-seropositive. The CDR3 here is CAITQTGGFNTEAFF. In nucleotides, the CDR3 is TGTGCCATCACCCAGACAGGGGGCTTTAACACTGAAGCTTTCTTT.